One T cell receptor beta chain is described in this entry. Its cognate antigen is unknown. The source of the sample is a study of T cell responses to AZD1222 COVID-19 vaccine. CDR3 length: 16 residues. Germline V gene lookup returns CDR1 SGHTA and CDR2 FQGTGA. The V gene end was trimmed by 3 bases and the J gene end by 3 bases; junction bases not matched to a gene: 6. Study-wide findings and caveats: Repertoire samples came only from after the peak T cell response.

Using immunoSEQ multiplex PCR, the repertoire was profiled, and TCRdb retains in-frame clones only, with some absent. The sample lists approximately 180,000 clones, approximately 92% occurring once. Source: peripheral blood, taken 28 days after the second dose of the MenACWY control vaccine. The chain couples TRBV7-3 to TRBJ2-7, with 12 bases aligning to TRBD2. The source of this sequence is an adult who received the MenACWY meningococcal vaccine as a control. CDR3 in amino acids: CASSLGLAGLFYEQYF. The CDR3 DNA sequence: TGTGCCAGCAGCTTGGGACTAGCGGGTCTATTCTACGAGCAGTACTTC.